This TCR beta chain was sequenced for a study of blood T cell repertoires in COVID-19. The assay was immunoSEQ multiplex PCR, and TCRdb's table has in-frame clones only and misses some. The sample carries around 200,000 clones, 86% recorded once. What was sequenced was peripheral blood. The TCR originated in a man between 65 and 80 years old with acute or convalescent COVID-19.

The CDR3: CASSVGRGEYNEQFF. Written as DNA, the CDR3 is TGTGCCAGCAGTGTTGGGAGGGGGGAGTACAATGAGCAGTTCTTC. The rearrangement uses TRBV2 and TRBJ2-1; weak D call: TRBD2 (7 bases). CDR3 length equals 15 residues. The germline gives CDR1 SNHLY, CDR2 FYNNEI. Trimming left V 4 bases short and J 4 bases short, with 14 bases between. The full variable domain, in which reference TRBV2 and TRBJ2-1 provide the parts outside the CDR3, is EPEVTQTPSHQVTQMGQEVILRCVPISNHLYFYWYRQILGQKVEFLVSFYNNEISEKSEIFDDQFSVERPDGSNFTLKIRSTKLEDSAMYFCASSVGRGEYNEQFFGPGTRLTVL.